Listed below are T cell receptor beta chains from one sample, sequenced in a study of OX40 agonist ivuxolimab in advanced cancers. Profiling relied on immunoSEQ multiplex PCR, and the TCRdb table lists in-frame clones only, not all of them. The sample includes around 75,000 clones, approximately 88% of them seen just once. The sequencing here drew on CD4+ or CD8+ T cells sorted from blood, taken in a trial of the OX40 agonist ivuxolimab. The receptors were gathered from an adult with an advanced solid tumor such as melanoma, head and neck, liver or kidney cancer. Each CDR3 is given with its conserved first and last residue. A D gene is named only where the DNA matches it firmly. Not all rows give a size; the values are once, few, many and, for expanded clones, a class.

TRBV9	-	-	TRBJ1-2	TGTGCCAGCAGCGTTGGTCAGGGCCGTGGATATGGCTACACCTTC	CASSVGQGRGYGYTF
TRBV29-1	TRBD1	-	TRBJ2-7	TGCAGCGGTACCTTCCGGGACAGGGGACCTTATACCCCCGACGAGCAGTACTTC	CSGTFRDRGPYTPDEQYF
TRBV7-2	-	-	TRBJ2-7	TGTGCCAGCAGCTCAACAGGTTACGAGCAGTACTTC	CASSSTGYEQYF
TRBV18	TRBD1	once	TRBJ2-2	TGTGCCAGCGCCACGACAGGGCCCGGGGACACCGGGGAGCTGTTTTTT	CASATTGPGDTGELFF
TRBV25-1	TRBD2	-	TRBJ2-3	TGTGCCAGCAGTGCTTGGACTAGCGGGAGAGGAACAGATACGCAGTATTTT	CASSAWTSGRGTDTQYF
TRBV5-4	TRBD2	-	TRBJ2-2	TGTGCCAGCAGCCCCGGACTAGCGGGGGCCACGAACACCGGGGAGCTGTTTTTT	CASSPGLAGATNTGELFF
TRBV5-1	TRBD2	-	TRBJ2-5	TGCGCCAGCAGCCCCCTAGCGGGTGTAGAGACCCAGTACTTC	CASSPLAGVETQYF
TRBV19	-	-	TRBJ2-3	TGTGCCAGTAGACCACAGCGTCGCACAGATACGCAGTATTTT	CASRPQRRTDTQYF
TRBV7-2	TRBD2	-	TRBJ2-1	TGTGCCAGCAGCTCAAGCTTAGCGGGAGGATGGTACAATGAGCAGTTCTTC	CASSSSLAGGWYNEQFF
TRBV5-1	TRBD1	-	TRBJ1-2	TGCGCCAGCAGCAAGGGACAGACGGACTATGGCTACACCTTC	CASSKGQTDYGYTF
TRBV18	-	-	TRBJ1-1	TGTGCCAGCAACCCGAGGGGACTCTTGAACACTGAAGCTTTCTTT	CASNPRGLLNTEAFF
TRBV6-1	TRBD1	-	TRBJ1-5	TGTGCCAGCAGTGAAGCGCGGGCAGGGGGCGCAAGTCAGCCCCAGCATTTT	CASSEARAGGASQPQHF
TRBV7-2	-	-	TRBJ1-2	TGTGCCAGCAGCTTAGCGCGCAGGGCGGGTGGCTACACCTTC	CASSLARRAGGYTF
TRBV4-1	-	-	TRBJ1-2	TGCGCCAGCAGCCAAGCCAGACTTCTCTATGGCTACACCTTC	CASSQARLLYGYTF
TRBV18	-	-	TRBJ1-2	TGTGCCAGCTCACCACCGCTCTCCCAGGTCGGGAAGTATAGCTACACCTTC	CASSPPLSQVGKYSYTF
TRBV5-1	TRBD1	once	TRBJ2-2	TGCGCCAGCAGCTTGGAGGGGGCGATTTACACCGGGGAGCTGTTTTTT	CASSLEGAIYTGELFF
TRBV6-5	-	-	TRBJ1-5	TGTGCCAGCAGCGTTAATAGCAATCAGCCCCAGCATTTT	CASSVNSNQPQHF
TRBV2	-	-	TRBJ1-4	TGTGCCAGCACTACACCCGGGCTATATAATGAAAAACTGTTTTTT	CASTTPGLYNEKLFF
TRBV5-1	-	once	TRBJ1-2	TGCGCCAGCAGCTTGGGCGACTATAGGGCCTACACCTTC	CASSLGDYRAYTF
TRBV6-5	TRBD2	-	TRBJ2-7	TGTGCCAGCAGCCCCTTGGGGGGGACCTCCTACGAGCAGTACTTC	CASSPLGGTSYEQYF
TRBV21-1	-	-	TRBJ2-7	TGTGCCAGCAGCAAGAGCGGAAAGGAGGTCCCGGGATCCTACGAGCAGTACTTC	CASSKSGKEVPGSYEQYF
TRBV27	TRBD1	-	TRBJ2-5	TGTGCCAGCAACCCTTTTACAGGGGGGCCTGAGGAGACCCAGTACTTC	CASNPFTGGPEETQYF
TRBV5-4	-	-	TRBJ2-5	TGTGCCAGCAGCTTTAGAGACACCGAGACCCAGTACTTC	CASSFRDTETQYF
TRBV5-1	-	-	TRBJ2-7	TGCGCCAGCAGCCGTGTTAGTGGGGAGCAGTACTTC	CASSRVSGEQYF
TRBV6-1	TRBD1	-	TRBJ1-5	TGTGCCAGCAGAAAACCGGGACAGGAGGGTCAGCCCCAGCATTTT	CASRKPGQEGQPQHF
TRBV2	-	-	TRBJ1-6	TGTGCCAGCAGTGGAGGGCCTTATAATTCACCCCTCCACTTT	CASSGGPYNSPLHF
TRBV6-5	TRBD2	-	TRBJ2-2	TGTGCCCCTGGGGAGGGCGCGGTCACCGGGGAGCTGTTTTTT	CAPGEGAVTGELFF
TRBV18	TRBD1	-	TRBJ1-6	TGTGCCAGCTCCTCGGGACAGGGGAGCTCCTATAATTCACCCCTCCACTTT	CASSSGQGSSYNSPLHF
TRBV11-2	-	-	TRBJ2-1	TGTGCCAGCAGCTTGGGGGCGGATTTACGGGAGCAGTTCTTC	CASSLGADLREQFF
TRBV29-1	-	-	TRBJ1-2	TGCAGCGCCACCCTGGAAGGCCGCTCGGGCTATGGCTACACCTTC	CSATLEGRSGYGYTF
TRBV7-2	TRBD1	-	TRBJ2-5	TGTGCCAGCAGCGTAACAGGGGGCAGGGGGACCCAGTACTTC	CASSVTGGRGTQYF
TRBV19	-	-	TRBJ2-6	TGTGCCAGTAGTAGACCAGGGGCCCCCCTATCTGGGGCCAACGTCCTGACTTTC	CASSRPGAPLSGANVLTF
TRBV20-1	-	-	TRBJ1-1	TGCAGTGCTAGGAGGAACACTGAAGCTTTCTTT	CSARRNTEAFF
TRBV19	TRBD2	-	TRBJ2-7	TGTGCCAGTAGTTACCAGGCAGTAGCGGGACCCTACGAGCAGTACTTC	CASSYQAVAGPYEQYF
TRBV14	-	few	TRBJ1-2	TGTGCCAGCAGCCATGGACCTTCATATGGCTACACCTTC	CASSHGPSYGYTF
TRBV28	-	-	TRBJ2-7	TGTGCCAGCAGAGACGCTCCCTACGAGCAGTACTTC	CASRDAPYEQYF
TRBV15	-	-	TRBJ2-7	TGTGCCACCAGCAGAGTTGGGGGCAGCTCCTACGAGCAGTACTTC	CATSRVGGSSYEQYF
TRBV4-2	TRBD1	-	TRBJ2-6	TGTGCCAGCAGCCAAGAGGACAGGGTAAACTCTGGGGCCAACGTCCTGACTTTC	CASSQEDRVNSGANVLTF
TRBV9	TRBD1	-	TRBJ2-7	TGTGCCAGCAGCGTCCCCTACCGGGACAGGGGCCCCTACGAGCAGTACTTC	CASSVPYRDRGPYEQYF
TRBV29-1	-	-	TRBJ2-5	TGCAGCGCGGCGGGTGGGCCAGGGGAGACCCAGTACTTC	CSAAGGPGETQYF
TRBV5-6	TRBD2	few	TRBJ2-7	TGTGCCAGCAGCCCAGGCCCAGCGGGGGGTTCCGAGCAGTACTTC	CASSPGPAGGSEQYF
TRBV28	-	once	TRBJ1-1	TGTGCCAGCAGCCGGGGGGGGCACACTGAAGCTTTCTTT	CASSRGGHTEAFF
TRBV28	-	-	TRBJ2-2	TGTGCCAGCAGTTTCCGTATCCGGCGAGACTCCTTTCGGACCGGGGAGCTGTTTTTT	CASSFRIRRDSFRTGELFF
TRBV7-2	-	-	TRBJ1-5	TGTGCCAGCAGCTTAATCGGCGGGGGCAATCAGCCCCAGCATTTT	CASSLIGGGNQPQHF
TRBV7-9	TRBD1	-	TRBJ1-1	TGTGCCAGCAGCCTGGTCCTGGACAGGGGCACTGAAGCTTTCTTT	CASSLVLDRGTEAFF
TRBV6-6	-	-	TRBJ1-4	TGTGCCAGCGCCCCGGGCTCAACTAATGAAAAACTGTTTTTT	CASAPGSTNEKLFF
TRBV2	TRBD1	-	TRBJ1-4	TGTGCCAGCATTCTCAGTGAGGGACAGATTGAAAAACTGTTTTTT	CASILSEGQIEKLFF
TRBV10-3	-	-	TRBJ2-1	TGTGCCATCGCTCCACGCGCGCTTGGCCGTGAGCAGTTCTTC	CAIAPRALGREQFF
TRBV27	TRBD1	few	TRBJ1-5	TGTGCCAGCAGAAGGTCAGGGGGCAAAGGCAATAGCAATCAGCCCCAGCATTTT	CASRRSGGKGNSNQPQHF
TRBV4-1	TRBD1	-	TRBJ2-5	TGCGCCAGCAGCCTCCTAAGGGGGCAGACCCGGGTCGAGACCCAGTACTTC	CASSLLRGQTRVETQYF
TRBV11-2	-	few	TRBJ1-6	TGTGCCAGCAGCTTAGTGGTTTCACCCCTCCACTTT	CASSLVVSPLHF
TRBV7-9	-	-	TRBJ2-7	TGTGCCAGCAGCTTAGCCCCAGGACCTTACGAGCAGTACTTC	CASSLAPGPYEQYF
TRBV6-1	-	-	TRBJ2-2	TGTGCCAGCAGTGAAACGGGCTGGAGCACCGGGGAGCTGTTTTTT	CASSETGWSTGELFF
TRBV11-2	-	-	TRBJ1-1	TGTGCCAGCAGGGTTCCTTGGGGGGGGAACACTGAAGCTTTCTTT	CASRVPWGGNTEAFF
TRBV10-2	TRBD1	-	TRBJ1-3	TGCGCCAGCAAGTCAGGGGGTAACACCATATATTTT	CASKSGGNTIYF
TRBV28	-	-	TRBJ1-5	TGTGCCAGCAGTTTAGGAGGGGATCCTAATCAGCCCCAGCATTTT	CASSLGGDPNQPQHF
TRBV5-1	-	-	TRBJ2-3	TGCGCCAGCAGCTTGGGGAGGGGGACCGCATACACAGATACGCAGTATTTT	CASSLGRGTAYTDTQYF
TRBV4-1	-	-	TRBJ1-5	TGCGCCAGCAGCCAAGGCAGGGCCTATAGCAATCAGCCCCAGCATTTT	CASSQGRAYSNQPQHF